This T cell receptor beta chain is from a study of T cell responses to AZD1222 COVID-19 vaccine. Note on this clone: Its antigen is still unknown.

V was clipped by 3 bases and J by 2 bases; unmatched bases: 8. Germline values: CDR1 MNHEY, CDR2 SMNVEV (reference sequence). CDR3 length: 17 residues. Findings and caveats of the study: Close to half of spike-specific TCRs reportedly recognize unmutated variant regions. The study found Spike-specific TCR breadth and depth rose after two AZD1222 doses. Researchers took repertoire samples only after the peak T cell response had come.

Using immunoSEQ multiplex PCR, the repertoire was profiled, and TCRdb retains in-frame clones only, with some absent. Altogether some 130,000 clones are present, about nine tenths being singletons, with the ten largest covering under 20%. The clonotype originates from an adult in good health. The genes are TRBV27 and TRBJ2-3, with 10 nucleotides matching TRBD2. This sample comprised peripheral blood, obtained on day 0 of MenACWY control vaccination. This CDR3 reads CASSLFRAGGATDTQYF. CDR3 nucleotides: TGTGCCAGCAGTTTGTTCAGAGCGGGAGGGGCCACAGATACGCAGTATTTT.